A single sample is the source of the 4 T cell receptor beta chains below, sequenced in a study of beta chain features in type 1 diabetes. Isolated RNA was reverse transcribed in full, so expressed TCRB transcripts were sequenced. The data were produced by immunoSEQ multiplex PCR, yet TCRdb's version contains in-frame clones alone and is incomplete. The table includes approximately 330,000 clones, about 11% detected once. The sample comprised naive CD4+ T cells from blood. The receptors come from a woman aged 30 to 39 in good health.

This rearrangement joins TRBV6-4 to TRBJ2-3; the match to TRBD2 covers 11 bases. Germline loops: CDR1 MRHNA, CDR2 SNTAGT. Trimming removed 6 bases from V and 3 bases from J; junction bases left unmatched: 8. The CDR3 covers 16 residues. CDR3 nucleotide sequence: TGTGCCAGCAGGCCCGGGACTAGCGGAGATACAGATACGCAGTATTTT. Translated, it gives CASRPGTSGDTDTQYF.

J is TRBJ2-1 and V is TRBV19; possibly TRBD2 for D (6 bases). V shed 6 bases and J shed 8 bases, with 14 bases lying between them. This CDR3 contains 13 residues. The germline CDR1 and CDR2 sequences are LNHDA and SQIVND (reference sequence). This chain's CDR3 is CASSSGRIDEQFF. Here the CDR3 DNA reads TGTGCCAGTAGCTCAGGGAGGATCGATGAGCAGTTCTTC.

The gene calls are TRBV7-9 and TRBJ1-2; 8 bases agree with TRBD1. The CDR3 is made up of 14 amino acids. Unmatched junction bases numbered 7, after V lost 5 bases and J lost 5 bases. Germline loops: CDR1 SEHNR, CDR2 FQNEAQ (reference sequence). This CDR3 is CASSPRGPGYGYTF. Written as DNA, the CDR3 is TGTGCCAGCAGCCCCAGGGGGCCCGGGTATGGCTACACCTTC.

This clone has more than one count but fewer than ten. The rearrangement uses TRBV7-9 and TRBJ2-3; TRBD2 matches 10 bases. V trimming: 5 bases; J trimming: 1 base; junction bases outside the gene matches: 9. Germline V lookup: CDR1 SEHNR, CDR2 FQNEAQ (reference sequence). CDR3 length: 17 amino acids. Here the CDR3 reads CASSRLLAGDGTDTQYF. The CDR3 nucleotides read TGTGCCAGCAGCCGCCTCCTAGCGGGAGACGGCACAGATACGCAGTATTTT.